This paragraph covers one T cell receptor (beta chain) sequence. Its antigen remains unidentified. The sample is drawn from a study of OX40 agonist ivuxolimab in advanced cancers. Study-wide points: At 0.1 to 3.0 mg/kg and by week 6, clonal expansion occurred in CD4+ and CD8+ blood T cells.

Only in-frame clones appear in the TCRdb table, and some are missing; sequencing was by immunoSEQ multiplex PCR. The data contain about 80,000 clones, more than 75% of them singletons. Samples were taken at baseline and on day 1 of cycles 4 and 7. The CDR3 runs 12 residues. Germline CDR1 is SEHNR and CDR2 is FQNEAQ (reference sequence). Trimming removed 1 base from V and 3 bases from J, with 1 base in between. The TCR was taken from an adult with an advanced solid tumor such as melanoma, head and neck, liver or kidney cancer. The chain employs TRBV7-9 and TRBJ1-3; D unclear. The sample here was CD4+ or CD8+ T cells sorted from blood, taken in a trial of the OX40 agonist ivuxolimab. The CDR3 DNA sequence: TGTGCCAGCAGCTTAGATGGAAACACCATATATTTT. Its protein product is CASSLDGNTIYF.